The rows below give T cell receptor beta chains drawn from one sample of a study of T cell responses to AZD1222 COVID-19 vaccine. Sequenced by immunoSEQ multiplex PCR; TCRdb stores in-frame clones only, minus some. The data contain under 150,000 clones, 93% of them singletons. The material was peripheral blood, obtained on day 0 of AZD1222 vaccination. All receptors come from an adult in good health. The CDR3 runs from the conserved cysteine through the conserved F or W. Fields, in order: D gene, J gene, clone size, V gene, CDR3 protein, CDR3 DNA. The D gene is left open where the match is weak. The listing skips clone size in some rows; elsewhere it reads once, few, many or a size class.

D gene: .; J gene: TRBJ1-2; clone size: .; V gene: TRBV6-5; CDR3 protein: CASSSGSMRYTF; CDR3 DNA: TGTGCCAGCAGTTCAGGGTCTATGCGCTACACCTTC
D gene: .; J gene: TRBJ1-5; clone size: once; V gene: TRBV7-2; CDR3 protein: CASSPPLNQPQHF; CDR3 DNA: TGTGCCAGCAGCCCCCCCTTAAACCAGCCCCAGCATTTT
D gene: .; J gene: TRBJ1-5; clone size: .; V gene: TRBV19; CDR3 protein: CASSKVSDQPQHF; CDR3 DNA: TGTGCCAGTAGTAAGGTATCCGATCAGCCCCAGCATTTT
D gene: .; J gene: TRBJ1-3; clone size: few; V gene: TRBV4-1; CDR3 protein: CASSQERGSGGNTIYF; CDR3 DNA: TGCGCCAGCAGCCAAGAGAGGGGTTCGGGCGGAAACACCATATATTTT
D gene: TRBD1; J gene: TRBJ2-7; clone size: .; V gene: TRBV2; CDR3 protein: CASSVVGQGYEQYF; CDR3 DNA: TGTGCCAGCAGTGTAGTTGGACAGGGTTACGAGCAGTACTTC
D gene: TRBD2; J gene: TRBJ2-7; clone size: once; V gene: TRBV27; CDR3 protein: CASSRLAGEWAEQYF; CDR3 DNA: TGTGCCAGCTCCAGACTAGCGGGTGAATGGGCCGAGCAGTACTTC
D gene: .; J gene: TRBJ1-5; clone size: .; V gene: TRBV18; CDR3 protein: CASSPGPTSGNQPQHF; CDR3 DNA: TGTGCCAGCTCACCGGGACCGACTAGCGGCAATCAGCCCCAGCATTTT
D gene: TRBD1; J gene: TRBJ2-2; clone size: .; V gene: TRBV5-4; CDR3 protein: CASTQGDRGFTGELFF; CDR3 DNA: TGTGCCAGCACCCAGGGGGACAGGGGATTCACCGGGGAGCTGTTTTTT
D gene: .; J gene: TRBJ1-4; clone size: once; V gene: TRBV5-1; CDR3 protein: CASSHEFNEKLFF; CDR3 DNA: TGCGCCAGCAGCCACGAGTTTAATGAAAAACTGTTTTTT
D gene: .; J gene: TRBJ1-6; clone size: .; V gene: TRBV4-1; CDR3 protein: CASSPLSSYNSPLHF; CDR3 DNA: TGCGCCAGCAGCCCCTTGAGCTCCTATAATTCACCCCTCCACTTT
D gene: .; J gene: TRBJ1-3; clone size: .; V gene: TRBV9; CDR3 protein: CASSVDSTVSGNTIYF; CDR3 DNA: TGTGCCAGCAGCGTCGACTCCACGGTTTCTGGAAACACCATATATTTT
D gene: .; J gene: TRBJ2-7; clone size: few; V gene: TRBV6-5; CDR3 protein: CASRKSQGSVEQYF; CDR3 DNA: TGTGCCAGCAGGAAATCACAGGGATCCGTTGAGCAGTACTTC
D gene: .; J gene: TRBJ1-1; clone size: .; V gene: TRBV19; CDR3 protein: CASSIVAGQNTEAFF; CDR3 DNA: TGTGCCAGTAGTATAGTGGCAGGGCAGAACACTGAAGCTTTCTTT
D gene: .; J gene: TRBJ1-4; clone size: .; V gene: TRBV30; CDR3 protein: CAWSTTGTGAVIREKLFF; CDR3 DNA: TGTGCCTGGAGTACAACCGGGACCGGGGCCGTTATTCGTGAAAAACTGTTTTTT